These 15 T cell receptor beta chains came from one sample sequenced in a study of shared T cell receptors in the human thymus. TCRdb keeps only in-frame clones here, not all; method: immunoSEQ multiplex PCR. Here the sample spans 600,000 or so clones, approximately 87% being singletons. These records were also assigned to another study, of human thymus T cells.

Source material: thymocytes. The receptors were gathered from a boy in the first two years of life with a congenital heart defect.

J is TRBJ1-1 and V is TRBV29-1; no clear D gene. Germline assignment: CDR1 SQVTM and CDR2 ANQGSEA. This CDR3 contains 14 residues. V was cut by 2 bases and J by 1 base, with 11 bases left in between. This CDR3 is CSVEPIAGNTEAFF. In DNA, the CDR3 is TGCAGCGTTGAACCGATCGCGGGGAACACTGAAGCTTTCTTT. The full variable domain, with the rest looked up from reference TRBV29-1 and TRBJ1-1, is SAVISQKPSRDICQRGTSLTIQCQVDSQVTMMFWYRQQPGQSLTLIATANQGSEATYESGFVIDKFPISRPNLTFSTLTVSNMSPEDSSIYLCSVEPIAGNTEAFFGQGTRLTVV.

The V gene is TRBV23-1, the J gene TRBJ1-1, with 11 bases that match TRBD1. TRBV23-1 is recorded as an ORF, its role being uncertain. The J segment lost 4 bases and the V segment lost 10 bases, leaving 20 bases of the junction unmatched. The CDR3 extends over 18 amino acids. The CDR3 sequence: CANFCTWTGGAEVTEAFF. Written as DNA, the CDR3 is TGCGCCAACTTCTGCACGTGGACAGGGGGCGCGGAGGTCACTGAAGCTTTCTTT.

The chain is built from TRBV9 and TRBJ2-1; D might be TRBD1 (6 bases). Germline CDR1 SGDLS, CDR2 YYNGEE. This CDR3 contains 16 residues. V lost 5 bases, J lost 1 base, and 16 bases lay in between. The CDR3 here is CASSLGQKQSYNEQFF. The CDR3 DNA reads TGTGCCAGCAGTTTAGGACAGAAGCAGTCCTACAATGAGCAGTTCTTC.

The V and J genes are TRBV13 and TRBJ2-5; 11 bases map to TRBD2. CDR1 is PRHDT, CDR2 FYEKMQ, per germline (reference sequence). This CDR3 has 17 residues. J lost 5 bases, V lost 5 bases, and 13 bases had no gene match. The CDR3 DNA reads TGTGCCAGCAGCAGGCATAGCGGGGGGGCCCCTCGGGAGACCCAGTACTTC. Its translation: CASSRHSGGAPRETQYF.

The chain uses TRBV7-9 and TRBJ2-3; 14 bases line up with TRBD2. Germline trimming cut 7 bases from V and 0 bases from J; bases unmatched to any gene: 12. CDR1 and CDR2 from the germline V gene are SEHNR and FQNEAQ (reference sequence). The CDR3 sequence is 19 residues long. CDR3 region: CASNPGLAGETYSTDTQYF. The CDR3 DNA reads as TGTGCCAGCAACCCGGGACTAGCGGGGGAGACCTATAGCACAGATACGCAGTATTTT.

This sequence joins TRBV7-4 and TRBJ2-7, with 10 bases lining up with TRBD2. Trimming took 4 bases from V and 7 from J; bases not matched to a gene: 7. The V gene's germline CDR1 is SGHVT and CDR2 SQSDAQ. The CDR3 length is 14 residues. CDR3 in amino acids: CASSSLAGGGEQYF. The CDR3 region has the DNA TGTGCCAGCAGCTCCTTAGCGGGAGGAGGAGAGCAGTACTTC.

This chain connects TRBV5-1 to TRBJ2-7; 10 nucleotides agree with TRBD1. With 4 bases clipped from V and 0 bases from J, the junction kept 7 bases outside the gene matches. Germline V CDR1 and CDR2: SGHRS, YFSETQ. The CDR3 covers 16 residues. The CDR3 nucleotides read TGCGCCAGCAGCCCTCCGGACAGGGGGGGCTCCTACGAGCAGTACTTC. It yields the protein CASSPPDRGGSYEQYF.

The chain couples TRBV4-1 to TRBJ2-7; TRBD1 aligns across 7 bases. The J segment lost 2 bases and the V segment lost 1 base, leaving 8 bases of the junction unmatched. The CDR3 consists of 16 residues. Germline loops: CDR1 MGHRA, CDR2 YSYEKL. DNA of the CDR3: TGCGCCAGCAGCCAAGGGGCAGGGGGACAGACCTACGAGCAGTACTTC. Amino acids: CASSQGAGGQTYEQYF.

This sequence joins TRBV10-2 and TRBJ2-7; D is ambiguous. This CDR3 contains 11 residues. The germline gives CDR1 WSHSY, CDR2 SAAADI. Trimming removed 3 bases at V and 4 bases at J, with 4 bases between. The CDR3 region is CASSDLYEQYF. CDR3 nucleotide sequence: TGCGCCAGCAGTGACCTTTACGAGCAGTACTTC.

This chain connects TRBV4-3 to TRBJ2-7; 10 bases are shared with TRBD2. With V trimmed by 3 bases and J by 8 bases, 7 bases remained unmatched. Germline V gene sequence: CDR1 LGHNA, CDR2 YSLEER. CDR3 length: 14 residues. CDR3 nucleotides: TGCGCCAGCAGCCAGGTTCTACTAGCGGGAAAGCAGTACTTC. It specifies CASSQVLLAGKQYF.

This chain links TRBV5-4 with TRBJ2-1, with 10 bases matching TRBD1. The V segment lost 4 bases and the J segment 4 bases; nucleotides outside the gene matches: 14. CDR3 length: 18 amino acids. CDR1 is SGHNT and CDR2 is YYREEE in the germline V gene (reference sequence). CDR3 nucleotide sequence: TGTGCCAGCAGCGGACAGACAGGGGGCCCTCCTACGTACAATGAGCAGTTCTTC. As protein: CASSGQTGGPPTYNEQFF.

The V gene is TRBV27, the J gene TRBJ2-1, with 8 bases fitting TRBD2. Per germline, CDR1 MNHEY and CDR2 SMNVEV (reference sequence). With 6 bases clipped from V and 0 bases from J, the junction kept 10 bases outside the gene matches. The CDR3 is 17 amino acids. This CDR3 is CASRRGGKTSSYNEQFF. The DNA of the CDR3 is TGTGCCAGCAGACGCGGGGGGAAGACCAGCTCCTACAATGAGCAGTTCTTC.

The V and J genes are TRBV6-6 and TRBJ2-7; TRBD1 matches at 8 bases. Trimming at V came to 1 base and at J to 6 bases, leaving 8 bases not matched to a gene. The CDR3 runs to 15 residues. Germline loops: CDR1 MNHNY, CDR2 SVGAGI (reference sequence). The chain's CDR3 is CASSYWDRLRSEQYF. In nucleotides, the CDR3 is TGTGCCAGCAGTTACTGGGACAGGCTGCGGAGCGAGCAGTACTTC.

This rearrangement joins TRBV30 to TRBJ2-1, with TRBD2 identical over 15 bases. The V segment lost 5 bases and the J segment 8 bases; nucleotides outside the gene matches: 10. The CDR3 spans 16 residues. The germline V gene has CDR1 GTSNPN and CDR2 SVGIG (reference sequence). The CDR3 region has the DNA TGTGCCTGGGGCGATGGACTAGCGGGGGGGCCCTATGAGCAGTTCTTC. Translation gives CAWGDGLAGGPYEQFF.

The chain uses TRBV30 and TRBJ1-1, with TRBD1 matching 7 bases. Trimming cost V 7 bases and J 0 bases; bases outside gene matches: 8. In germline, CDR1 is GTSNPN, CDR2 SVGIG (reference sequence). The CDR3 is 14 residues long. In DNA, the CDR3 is TGTGCCTTTCAGACAGGGAGGATGAACACTGAAGCTTTCTTT. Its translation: CAFQTGRMNTEAFF.